This paragraph covers one T cell receptor (beta chain) sequence. The antigen remains unidentified. Germline-derived CDR1 and CDR2 are SGHRS and YFSETQ. V lost 4 bases to trimming and J lost 1 base, with 20 bases between them. The length of the CDR3 is 17 residues. The data were obtained in a study of post-analysis software for immune sequencing data. Study details: The patients showed relapsing-remitting, secondary progressive and progressive-relapsing multiple sclerosis courses. Study results and caveats: Compared with controls, patients showed significantly lower normalized Chao1 diversity. Patients carried several TRBV segments more frequently than controls did, and TRBV5-6, TRBV5-1 and TRBV20-1 were among them. F-measure co-clustering was strong for batch-matched samples.

Included in the TCR beta cDNA libraries were unique molecular identifiers. Input amounts of 1 to 10 million T cells were used. These gave 500,000 or so cDNA molecules, so each molecule approximated one T cell. From the PCR reads, TCRdb called clonotypes with MiXCR, one entry per CDR3 protein. The repertoire holds approximately 460,000 distinct CDR3 sequences, with over 35% as singletons. The gene calls are TRBV5-1 and TRBJ1-2; perhaps TRBD1 as D (6 bases). Sequencing was done on a sample of blood. The clonotype comes from a girl under 18 with multiple sclerosis. The CDR3 region is CASSTGTPFTFNYGYTF. The CDR3 nucleotides are TGCGCCAGCAGCACCGGGACACCATTCACGTTTAACTATGGCTACACCTTC.